This is a list of T cell receptor beta chains from one sample in a study of regulatory T cells in long-lasting Graves disease. TCRdb re-derived calls from the multiplex PCR reads in MiXCR, one entry per CDR3 protein. The sample holds 300,000 to 400,000 distinct CDR3 sequences; about 16% are singletons and the top ten take about a fifth. The source was peripheral blood mononuclear cells (PBMCs), collected at new diagnosis, from a patient treated with antithyroid drugs. Receptor source: a female donor with Graves disease. CDR3s include the opening cysteine and the closing phenylalanine or tryptophan. Fields, in order: clone size, V gene, D gene, J gene, CDR3 protein, CDR3 DNA. The D gene is left open where the match is weak. Expanded clones get a size class; other rows say once, few or many, or leave the size out.

many,TRBV20-1,.,TRBJ2-5,CSARDQGPKGTQYF,TGCAGTGCTAGAGATCAGGGACCTAAGGGGACCCAGTACTTC
many,TRBV12-5,TRBD2,TRBJ2-1,CASGLLLAGEGEQFF,TGTGCTAGTGGTTTGCTACTAGCGGGAGAGGGTGAGCAGTTCTTC
many,TRBV12-3/TRBV12-4,.,TRBJ1-1,CASSQGPMPTEAFF,TGTGCCAGCTCACAAGGTCCGATGCCCACTGAAGCTTTCTTT
.,TRBV25-1,TRBD1,TRBJ1-2,CASSPSGTELYGYTF,TGTGCCAGCAGTCCTTCAGGGACAGAACTCTATGGCTACACCTTC
many,TRBV7-9,TRBD1,TRBJ2-4,CASSPRQGLAKNIQYF,TGTGCCAGCAGCCCGCGACAGGGGCTAGCCAAAAACATTCAGTACTTC
many,TRBV9,.,TRBJ1-3,CASSVYSNGQLSGNTIYF,TGTGCCAGCAGCGTATACAGTAATGGACAGCTCTCTGGAAACACCATATATTTT
.,TRBV7-8,.,TRBJ2-3,CASSLRGDQSTDTQYF,TGTGCCAGCAGCCTCAGGGGGGACCAAAGCACAGATACGCAGTATTTT
few,TRBV5-6,.,TRBJ1-1,CASSLDRGRMNTEAFF,TGTGCCAGCAGCTTGGATCGGGGTCGAATGAACACTGAAGCTTTCTTT
many,TRBV20-1,TRBD1,TRBJ2-7,CSATVDRDDEQYF,TGCAGTGCTACGGTGGACAGGGACGATGAGCAGTACTTC
many,TRBV6-9,TRBD2,TRBJ2-6,CASSFEATSGSGANVLTF,TGTGCCAGCAGTTTTGAGGCGACTAGCGGATCTGGGGCCAACGTCCTGACTTTC
.,TRBV12-3/TRBV12-4,.,TRBJ1-1,CASSLNRPGGLAFF,TGTGCCAGCAGTTTGAATAGGCCAGGCGGGCTAGCTTTCTTT
few,TRBV2,.,TRBJ1-4,CASSPNEELFF,TGTGCCAGCAGTCCGAATGAAGAACTGTTTTTT
few,TRBV29-1,.,TRBJ2-5,CSVGLGQRETQYF,TGCAGCGTTGGCCTTGGGCAAAGAGAGACCCAGTACTTC
many,TRBV7-9,TRBD2,TRBJ2-3,CASSKQLAGATDTQYF,TGTGCCAGCAGCAAACAACTAGCGGGGGCAACAGATACGCAGTATTTT
.,TRBV4-1,TRBD2,TRBJ2-1,CASSRGLAGGLGGNEQFF,TGCGCCAGCAGCCGAGGACTAGCGGGGGGACTCGGAGGGAATGAGCAGTTCTTC
.,TRBV7-2,TRBD2,TRBJ2-2,CASSLTSVTGELFF,TGTGCCAGCAGCTTAACTAGCGTCACCGGGGAGCTGTTTTTT
many,TRBV6-1,.,TRBJ2-3,CASSTLRDPHLTDTQYF,TGTGCCAGCAGCACCCTCCGGGACCCACACCTCACAGATACGCAGTATTTT
.,TRBV6-1,.,TRBJ1-4,CASSETLTTSGEKLSF,TGTGCCAGCAGTGAGACTCTGACTACTTCGGGGGAAAAACTGTCTTTT
many,TRBV7-9,.,TRBJ2-1,CASSLVRSVSGYNEQFF,TGTGCCAGCAGCTTAGTCAGGTCGGTTAGCGGATACAATGAGCAGTTCTTC
many,TRBV4-1,TRBD2,TRBJ2-7,CASSREGTSGSYEQYF,TGCGCCAGCAGCCGGGAAGGGACTAGCGGCTCCTACGAGCAGTACTTC
many,TRBV6-1,.,TRBJ1-1,CASTDRRVDTEAFF,TGTGCCAGCACCGACCGTAGGGTGGACACTGAAGCTTTCTTT
many,TRBV12-5,TRBD2,TRBJ2-1,CASGLSGSYNEQFF,TGTGCTAGTGGTTTGAGCGGGAGCTACAATGAGCAGTTCTTC
many,TRBV27,TRBD2,TRBJ2-1,CASSFRLAGGHEQFF,TGTGCCAGCAGTTTTCGGCTAGCGGGAGGCCATGAGCAGTTCTTC
.,TRBV5-1,.,TRBJ2-4,CASSWKDSKNIQYF,TGCGCCAGCAGTTGGAAAGATTCTAAAAACATTCAGTACTTC
many,TRBV20-1,.,TRBJ1-5,CSASRGAGDQPQHF,TGCAGTGCTAGCCGCGGGGCCGGGGATCAGCCCCAGCATTTT
many,TRBV7-9,.,TRBJ2-3,CASSFPYGGGTDTQYF,TGTGCCAGCAGCTTCCCCTATGGGGGCGGTACAGATACGCAGTATTTT
many,TRBV5-4,TRBD2,TRBJ2-2,CASSYREGATGELFF,TGTGCCAGCAGCTACCGGGAGGGCGCGACTGGGGAGCTGTTTTTT
.,TRBV4-1,.,TRBJ1-5,CASSQDNPWDNQPQHF,TGCGCCAGCAGCCAAGATAACCCCTGGGACAATCAGCCCCAGCATTTT
few,TRBV19,.,TRBJ1-3,CASSPRDTGRPGNTIYF,TGTGCCAGTAGTCCTAGGGACACGGGCCGTCCCGGGAACACCATATATTTT
.,TRBV28,TRBD2,TRBJ2-5,CASDQRGGETQYF,TGTGCCAGCGACCAGCGGGGCGGGGAGACCCAGTACTTC
many,TRBV7-9,.,TRBJ2-2,CASSHSSGLTNTGELFF,TGTGCCAGCAGTCACTCTTCGGGACTCACGAACACCGGGGAGCTGTTTTTT
many,TRBV5-6,.,TRBJ1-1,CASSLQGRETEAFF,TGTGCCAGCAGCTTGCAGGGGAGAGAGACTGAAGCTTTCTTT
many,TRBV2,TRBD2,TRBJ2-1,CASSAESGSREQFF,TGTGCCAGCAGTGCGGAAAGCGGGAGTCGTGAGCAGTTCTTC
many,TRBV3-1,.,TRBJ2-5,CASSQVDSRETQYF,TGTGCCAGCAGCCAAGTCGATAGCAGGGAGACCCAGTACTTC
many,TRBV7-9,.,TRBJ2-1,CASSLGHQGTGRYNEQFF,TGTGCCAGCAGCTTAGGACATCAGGGGACTGGACGTTACAATGAGCAGTTCTTC
.,TRBV10-1,TRBD2,TRBJ2-1,CASSAVAGGYNEQFF,TGCGCCAGCAGTGCGGTAGCGGGAGGCTACAATGAGCAGTTCTTC
many,TRBV28,.,TRBJ1-1,CASSLIKGRGTEAFF,TGTGCCAGCAGTTTAATTAAGGGGCGCGGAACTGAAGCTTTCTTT
many,TRBV7-8,.,TRBJ2-1,CASSLKEGIYNEQFF,TGTGCCAGCAGCTTGAAGGAAGGGATCTACAATGAGCAGTTCTTC
many,TRBV20-1,.,TRBJ1-2,CSARSPWAYGYTF,TGCAGTGCGAGGAGCCCTTGGGCCTATGGCTACACCTTC
.,TRBV12-5,TRBD1,TRBJ2-5,CASGSRDREKGYQETQYF,TGTGCTAGTGGTTCCCGGGACAGGGAAAAGGGGTACCAAGAGACCCAGTACTTC
many,TRBV9,.,TRBJ1-2,CASSVSPGGDYGYTF,TGTGCCAGCAGCGTAAGTCCTGGGGGCGACTATGGCTACACCTTC
many,TRBV7-9,.,TRBJ1-2,CASSRGVDYGYTF,TGTGCCAGCAGCCGAGGGGTTGACTATGGCTACACCTTC
many,TRBV12-3/TRBV12-4,.,TRBJ2-2,CASSLGELEREYTGELFF,TGTGCCAGCAGCTTGGGGGAACTTGAGAGGGAATACACCGGGGAGCTGTTTTTT
many,TRBV27,.,TRBJ2-1,CASSFKGGAGQFF,TGTGCCAGCAGTTTTAAAGGAGGGGCGGGGCAGTTCTTC
.,TRBV3-1,.,TRBJ2-2,CASSQEGVSGELFF,TGTGCCAGCAGCCAAGAAGGCGTAAGCGGGGAGCTGTTTTTT
few,TRBV28,.,TRBJ2-7,CASSSTASSIFYEQYF,TGTGCCAGCAGTTCCACGGCCTCATCCATCTTCTACGAGCAGTACTTC
many,TRBV15,TRBD2,TRBJ2-3,CATSRERGGPDTQYF,TGTGCCACCAGCAGAGAGCGGGGGGGCCCAGATACGCAGTATTTT
.,TRBV15,.,TRBJ2-5,CATSRGSNQETQYF,TGTGCCACCAGCAGAGGGAGCAACCAAGAGACCCAGTACTTC